The 30 T cell receptor beta chains listed next were all sequenced from one sample in a study of naive CD8 T cells in extremely preterm neonates. Sequencing was performed with immunoSEQ multiplex PCR; in TCRdb, only in-frame clones are kept and a portion is missing. The data contain about 5,100 clones, over 95% of them singletons. The sample taken for sequencing was naive CD8+ T cells from blood. These receptors all come from a human donor in good health.

The V gene is TRBV9, the J gene TRBJ2-6, with 8 bases that match TRBD1. CDR1 and CDR2 from the germline V gene are SGDLS and YYNGEE. The CDR3 extends over 20 amino acids. Losses at the gene ends were 0 bases for V and 4 bases for J; bases not matched to a gene: 15. This chain's CDR3 is CASSVATEEDRASGANVLTF. The CDR3 bases are TGTGCCAGCAGCGTAGCTACGGAGGAGGACAGGGCTTCGGGGGCCAACGTCCTGACTTTC.

For the CDR3, the DNA is TGTGCCAGCAGCTTGGATTGGGCCGTACTTAATGAAAAACTGTTTTTT. Its translation is CASSLDWAVLNEKLFF. The rearrangement links TRBV5-5 to TRBJ1-4; D gene unclear. The CDR3 length is 16 residues. V lost 0 bases, J lost 4 bases, and 13 bases lay in between. Germline V gene data show CDR1 as SGHKS and CDR2 as YYEKEE (reference sequence).

The chain is built from TRBV6-5 and TRBJ2-1, with D unclear. CDR3 length: 16 residues. Trimming took off 0 bases at V and 0 bases at J, with 9 bases between the two ends. Germline assignment: CDR1 MNHEY and CDR2 SVGAGI. CDR3: CASSYSAVSSYNEQFF. The DNA of the CDR3 is TGTGCCAGCAGTTACTCGGCGGTGAGCTCCTACAATGAGCAGTTCTTC.

This sequence joins TRBV28 and TRBJ1-1; D unclear. V lost 0 bases to trimming and J lost 1 base, with 9 bases between them. Per germline, CDR1 MDHEN and CDR2 SYDVKM. The CDR3 totals 15 residues. CDR3 region: CASSLWGGRNTEAFF. The DNA for the CDR3 is TGTGCCAGCAGTTTATGGGGAGGGAGGAACACTGAAGCTTTCTTT. The entire variable domain, with the rest obtained from reference TRBV28 and TRBJ1-1, is as follows: DVKVTQSSRYLVKRTGEKVFLECVQDMDHENMFWYRQDPGLGLRLIYFSYDVKMKEKGDIPEGYSVSREKKERFSLILESASTNQTSMYLCASSLWGGRNTEAFFGQGTRLTVV.

J is TRBJ2-3 and V is TRBV7-9; 10 bases fit TRBD1. The CDR3 consists of 15 residues. The germline gives CDR1 SEHNR, CDR2 FQNEAQ (reference sequence). With V trimmed by 5 bases and J by 3 bases, 5 bases remained unmatched. DNA for the CDR3: TGTGCCAGCAGCCACCGGGACAGGGGTACAGATACGCAGTATTTT. This gives the protein CASSHRDRGTDTQYF.

This sequence joins TRBV6-6 and TRBJ2-7; no clear D. The length of the CDR3 is 13 residues. Germline V gene lookup returns CDR1 MNHNY and CDR2 SVGAGI (reference sequence). Between the trimmed V and J ends, which lost 3 bases and 5 bases, there was a span of 11 bases. The CDR3 loop reads CASSYMASDEQYF. The CDR3 nucleotides read TGTGCCAGCAGTTATATGGCCTCAGACGAGCAGTACTTC.

The chain is built from TRBV7-2 and TRBJ1-3; 7 bases fit TRBD1. V lost 10 bases to trimming and J lost 0 bases; unmatched junction nucleotides: 9. This CDR3 is built from 15 residues. Germline CDR1 reads SGHTA; CDR2 reads FQGNSA. Here the CDR3 reads CATEQGPYSGNTIYF. The CDR3, as DNA: TGTGCCACCGAACAGGGGCCCTACTCTGGAAACACCATATATTTT.

The genes are TRBV2 and TRBJ2-7; 9 nucleotides match TRBD1. J was trimmed by 1 base and V by 6 bases; bases with no gene match: 10. The germline gives CDR1 SNHLY, CDR2 FYNNEI. CDR3 length equals 16 residues. For the CDR3, the DNA is TGTGCCAGCAGAAAAATAAGGACAGGGGAGTCCTACGAGCAGTACTTC. Translation: CASRKIRTGESYEQYF.

The chain uses TRBV7-8 and TRBJ2-1; D uncertain. The germline V gene encodes CDR1 SGHVS and CDR2 FQNEAQ. Trimming took 5 bases from V and 0 from J, leaving 11 bases between them. The CDR3 contains 15 residues. The CDR3 loop reads CASSPPSYSYNEQFF. CDR3 in DNA: TGTGCCAGCAGCCCCCCCTCCTACTCCTACAATGAGCAGTTCTTC.

The J gene is TRBJ1-5, the V gene TRBV4-2; D is perhaps TRBD1 (6 bases). Trimming stripped 0 bases from V and 2 bases from J, with 14 bases between. Germline assignment: CDR1 LGHNA and CDR2 YNFKEQ. The CDR3 runs to 17 residues. The CDR3 sequence: CASSQDPGVSGNQPQHF. The CDR3 DNA follows: TGTGCCAGCAGCCAAGATCCAGGGGTGTCGGGCAATCAGCCCCAGCATTTT.

This sequence joins TRBV27 and TRBJ2-1, with 7 positions matching TRBD2. The J segment lost 6 bases and the V segment lost 5 bases, leaving 10 bases of the junction unmatched. The germline CDR1 and CDR2 sequences are MNHEY and SMNVEV (reference sequence). CDR3 length equals 15 residues. The CDR3 sequence: CASSGREVPGNEQFF. In DNA form, the CDR3 reads TGTGCCAGCAGTGGCCGGGAGGTTCCAGGCAATGAGCAGTTCTTC.

The chain has TRBV5-6 and TRBJ1-5; 7 nucleotides agree with TRBD1. The ends lost 2 bases at V and 4 bases at J; junction bases unmatched: 3. Germline-derived CDR1 and CDR2 are SGHDT and YYEEEE. This CDR3 spans 14 amino acids. The CDR3 region is CASSLSRGNQPQHF. The CDR3 region has the DNA TGTGCCAGCAGCTTAAGCAGGGGGAATCAGCCCCAGCATTTT.

This clone appeared a single time. This chain uses TRBV9 with TRBJ2-1; TRBD2 aligns across 13 bases. The CDR3 extends over 17 amino acids. The germline CDR1 and CDR2 sequences are SGDLS and YYNGEE. With 4 bases clipped from V and 6 bases from J, the junction kept 10 bases outside the gene matches. Written as DNA, the CDR3 is TGTGCCAGCAGCAGGACTAGCGGGAGTCGAGGCGGCAATGAGCAGTTCTTC. This encodes CASSRTSGSRGGNEQFF.

The chain recombines TRBV19 with TRBJ2-1, with 9 bases lining up with TRBD2. The ends lost 3 bases at V and 14 bases at J; junction bases unmatched: 17. CDR1 LNHDA and CDR2 SQIVND come from the germline V gene (reference sequence). The CDR3 is 16 residues long. CDR3 in amino acids: CASSMEFSGRMLGEFF. The CDR3 DNA is TGTGCCAGTAGTATGGAGTTTAGCGGGAGAATGTTGGGTGAGTTCTTC.

This chain connects TRBV7-9 to TRBJ2-1; D remains ambiguous. Germline CDR1 SEHNR, CDR2 FQNEAQ (reference sequence). The CDR3 extends over 14 amino acids. V was cut by 2 bases and J by 10 bases, with 15 bases left in between. The CDR3 DNA is TGTGCCAGCAGCTTAATAGAGGCTCATCAAGAGCAGTTCTTC. Amino acid sequence: CASSLIEAHQEQFF. Variable domain in full (rest from reference TRBV7-9 and TRBJ2-1): DTGVSQNPRHKITKRGQNVTFRCDPISEHNRLYWYRQTLGQGPEFLTYFQNEAQLEKSRLLSDRFSAERPKGSFSTLEIQRTEQGDSAMYLCASSLIEAHQEQFFGPGTRLTVL.

The V and J genes are TRBV14 and TRBJ2-3; possibly TRBD2 for D (6 bases). Germline CDR1 SGHDN, CDR2 FVKESK. The CDR3 totals 16 residues. Trimming pared 3 bases from V and 1 base from J, leaving 14 bases between. The CDR3 sequence is CASSQVDASGTDTQYF. DNA for the CDR3: TGTGCCAGCAGCCAGGTCGACGCTAGCGGCACAGATACGCAGTATTTT.

The chain links TRBV18 to TRBJ2-5; TRBD1 agrees at 7 bases. The J call may be mistaken, given a closer DNA end match to TRBJ2-7. The germline gives CDR1 KGHSH, CDR2 LQKENI. The CDR3 loop spans 15 amino acids. The CDR3 nucleotides read TGTGCCAGCTCACCGTTCGGACAGGAGCGCGACGAGCAGTACTTC. It codes for CASSPFGQERDEQYF.

The J gene is TRBJ2-2, the V gene TRBV10-3; 7 positions agree with TRBD1. This CDR3 is 18 amino acids long. V lost 3 bases, J lost 3 bases, and 13 bases stayed unmatched. The germline V gene encodes CDR1 ENHRY and CDR2 SYGVKD. The CDR3 bases are TGTGCCATCAGTGACATAAACGACAGGGCTGATTACACCGGGGAGCTGTTTTTT. Amino acid sequence: CAISDINDRADYTGELFF.

This chain uses TRBV7-9 with TRBJ1-5; 7 nucleotides match TRBD1. Germline lookup yields CDR1 SEHNR and CDR2 FQNEAQ (reference sequence). V trimming: 5 bases; J trimming: 5 bases; junction bases outside the gene matches: 3. The CDR3 totals 13 residues. The CDR3 region has the DNA TGTGCCAGCAGCCTCGGGACAGATCAGCCCCAGCATTTT. Translation: CASSLGTDQPQHF.

This clone was counted once. The rearrangement joins TRBV11-1 to TRBJ2-1, with 9 bases identical to TRBD2. This CDR3 is built from 15 residues. Losses at the gene ends were 1 base for V and 4 bases for J; bases not matched to a gene: 2. Germline CDR1 and CDR2: SGHAT and FQDESV (reference sequence). The CDR3 DNA is TGTGCCAGCAGCTTAGAAACTAGCGGGTACAATGAGCAGTTCTTC. This encodes CASSLETSGYNEQFF.

The CDR3 is CASSYRGYNEQFF. The CDR3 nucleotides are TGTGCCAGCAGCTACCGGGGGTACAATGAGCAGTTCTTC. V is TRBV7-9 and J is TRBJ2-1; weak D call: TRBD2 (6 bases). V lost 4 bases and J 4 bases, leaving 8 bases between the germline ends. Per the germline V gene, CDR1 is SEHNR and CDR2 is FQNEAQ (reference sequence). This CDR3 has 13 residues.

The chain links TRBV5-5 to TRBJ2-5, with 9 bases matching TRBD1. The J call may be wrong; the DNA end is better matched by TRBJ2-7. Germline CDR1 SGHKS, CDR2 YYEKEE (reference sequence). The CDR3 is 14 residues long. DNA for the CDR3: TGTGCCAGCAGCTTGGACAGGGGGCCCTACGAGCAGTACTTC. Translation gives CASSLDRGPYEQYF.

The chain combines TRBV7-8 with TRBJ2-2; possibly TRBD1 for D (5 bases). CDR1 and CDR2 (germline): SGHVS, FQNEAQ. The ends were cut back, 0 bases at V and 4 bases at J, with 12 bases in the middle. CDR3 size: 16 residues. CDR3 sequence (DNA): TGTGCCAGCAGCTTAGCGACCGACAGTGTCACCGGGGAGCTGTTTTTT. It specifies CASSLATDSVTGELFF.

The CDR3 loop is CASSLVQGEVEAFF. The CDR3 DNA follows: TGTGCCAGCAGCTTAGTTCAGGGGGAGGTTGAAGCTTTCTTT. This sequence joins TRBV7-9 and TRBJ1-1; 7 bases match TRBD1. V lost 1 base, J lost 7 bases, and 6 bases stayed unmatched. Germline assignment: CDR1 SEHNR and CDR2 FQNEAQ (reference sequence). The CDR3 length is 14 residues.

The chain employs TRBV7-9 and TRBJ2-1, with TRBD2 matching 9 bases. The germline gives CDR1 SEHNR, CDR2 FQNEAQ (reference sequence). The CDR3 is made up of 14 amino acids. Trimming removed 4 bases from V and 4 bases from J; junction bases left unmatched: 2. The chain's CDR3 is CASSSGLAYNEQFF. DNA of the CDR3: TGTGCCAGCAGCTCGGGACTAGCTTACAATGAGCAGTTCTTC.

This clone was detected once. This chain uses TRBV2 with TRBJ1-1, with D unclear. V lost 7 bases and J lost 8, with 14 bases in between. Germline lookup yields CDR1 SNHLY and CDR2 FYNNEI. The CDR3 covers 12 residues. Written as DNA, the CDR3 is TGTGCCAGCATCTCAGGCTTGAGAGAAGCTTTCTTT. As protein: CASISGLREAFF.

The rearrangement uses TRBV23-1 and TRBJ1-3; TRBD1 aligns across 8 bases. TRBV23-1 is treated as an ORF (open reading frame) with a function not yet certain. J lost 6 bases, V lost 3 bases, and 19 bases had no gene match. The CDR3 totals 19 residues. Written as DNA, the CDR3 is TGCGCCAGCAGTCACACCTCATCGCCACGGCAGGGGGCAGCAAACACCATATATTTT. Residues: CASSHTSSPRQGAANTIYF.

Regarding this clone: One end of the junction does not line up with germline, which may come from a read error. The rearrangement uses TRBV25-1 and TRBJ2-7; D not resolved. Germline CDR1 reads MGHDK; CDR2 reads SYGVNS. CDR3 length: 12 amino acids. CDR3 in amino acids: CASSEWAPSCNF. The CDR3 DNA is TGTGCCAGCAGTGAATGGGCGCCCAGCTGCAACTTC.

The chain uses TRBV9 and TRBJ1-2, with a tentative D call TRBD1 (5 bases). Germline CDR1 and CDR2: SGDLS and YYNGEE. There are 10 residues in the CDR3. Trimming took off 7 bases at V and 6 bases at J, with 7 bases between the two ends. The DNA for the CDR3 is TGTGCCAGCGGGGGGGATGGCTACACCTTC. It translates to CASGGDGYTF.

V usage is TRBV9 and J usage is TRBJ2-1; TRBD2 matches 14 bases. The CDR3 extends over 20 amino acids. Germline loops: CDR1 SGDLS, CDR2 YYNGEE. The V segment lost 4 bases and the J segment 0 bases; nucleotides outside the gene matches: 12. CDR3 nucleotide sequence: TGTGCCAGCAGCCCCGGGACTAGCGGGAGTCCCCTCTCCTCCTACAATGAGCAGTTCTTC. Protein product: CASSPGTSGSPLSSYNEQFF.